This TCR beta chain was recovered during a study of T cells after yellow fever vaccination. About the study: Preparation of the low-cell-number fractions used SMART-Seq v4 Ultra Low Input.

Synthesis of TCR cDNA relied on 5'RACE template switching, which attached a universal primer site and UMIs. TCRdb re-called the 5' RACE reads through MiXCR, storing one row per CDR3 protein. The top ten hold roughly 17% of the sample, which has 300,000 to 400,000 distinct CDR3 sequences, 8.7% seen once. Germline V lookup: CDR1 MNHEY, CDR2 SMNVEV (reference sequence). The CDR3 has 15 amino acids. Trimming stripped 8 bases from V and 0 bases from J, with 16 bases between. Study conclusions and caveats: CD4 and CD8 compartments shared a small share of clonotypes. A weaker but faster secondary response was observed, peaking on day 5 versus 15.

Note on this clonotype: Its antigen is undetermined.

V and J are TRBV27 and TRBJ1-1; no clear D. The clonotype comes from a man between 18 and 35 years old who received the YFV17D yellow fever vaccine. Sample: PBMCs, taken on the day of the first yellow fever vaccination. The CDR3 loop reads CASGRHHGMNTEAFF. The CDR3 nucleotides are TGTGCCAGCGGCAGACACCATGGAATGAACACTGAAGCTTTCTTT.